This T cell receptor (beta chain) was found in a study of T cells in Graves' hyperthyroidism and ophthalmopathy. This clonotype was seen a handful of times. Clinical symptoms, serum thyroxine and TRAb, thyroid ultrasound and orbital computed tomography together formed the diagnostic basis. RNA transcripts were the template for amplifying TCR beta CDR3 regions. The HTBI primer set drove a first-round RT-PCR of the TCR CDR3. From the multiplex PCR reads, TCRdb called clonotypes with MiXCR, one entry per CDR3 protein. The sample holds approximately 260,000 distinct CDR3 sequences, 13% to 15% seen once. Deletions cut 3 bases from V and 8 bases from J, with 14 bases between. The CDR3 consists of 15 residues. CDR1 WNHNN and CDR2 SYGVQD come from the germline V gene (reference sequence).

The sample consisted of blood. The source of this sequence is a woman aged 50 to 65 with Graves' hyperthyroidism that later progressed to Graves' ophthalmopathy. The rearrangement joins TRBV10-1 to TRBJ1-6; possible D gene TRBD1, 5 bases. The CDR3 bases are TGCGCCAGCAGTGAAACGTCAGGGACGGATTCACCCCTCCACTTT. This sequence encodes CASSETSGTDSPLHF.